The TCR beta chain under discussion was sequenced for a study of cytomegalovirus exposure and HLA in healthy donors. Overall study: In an earlier analysis, 95 million to 130 million unique TCR beta sequences were found from 150 million to 200 million T cells.

As regards this clone: Antigen specificity is unknown.

Researchers ran the PCR with 60 Vbeta and 13 Jbeta primers. Generated by immunoSEQ multiplex PCR, the TCRdb table keeps only in-frame clones and is missing some. The sample records some 65,000 clones, approximately 60% being singletons. V lost 0 bases to trimming and J lost 2 bases, with 7 bases between them. Germline V CDR1 and CDR2: GTSNPN, SVGIG (reference sequence). The CDR3 runs to 14 residues. Study outcomes and limitations: Association with HLA alleles at 0.05 false discovery rate was found for about 17,000 TCR beta sequences in a later analysis.

Sequencing input: PBMCs. The source is a man aged 30 to 45 in good health and CMV-seronegative. V and J are TRBV30 and TRBJ2-2; unclear D gene. DNA of the CDR3: TGTGCCTGGAGTGTACTGGTTAACACCGGGGAGCTGTTTTTT. The encoded protein is CAWSVLVNTGELFF.